This T cell receptor beta chain was recorded in a study of blood T cell repertoires in COVID-19. Overall study: Both acute and convalescent COVID-19 samples were obtained from the United States, Italy and Spain.

Trimming took off 1 base at V and 8 bases at J, with 16 bases between the two ends. The CDR3 totals 15 residues. Germline loops: CDR1 SGDLS, CDR2 YYNGEE. The assay was immunoSEQ multiplex PCR, and TCRdb's table has in-frame clones only and misses some. The table has 300,000 to 350,000 clones, approximately 90% seen once; the top ten hold just over 9.5%. The sample comprised peripheral blood. The rearrangement uses TRBV9 and TRBJ1-3; D is perhaps TRBD1 (5 bases). The sequence was obtained from a young man with COVID-19, enrolled during active disease. CDR3 sequence: CASSVQGSLGDTIYF. DNA of the CDR3: TGTGCCAGCAGCGTACAGGGCTCCCTAGGGGACACCATATATTTT.